The text below deals with one TCR beta chain. The antigen is undetermined. The sample is drawn from a study of CD8 T cells in ankylosing spondylitis. General study points: CD8+ disease-linked clones were present at relatively low frequencies in blood. What seemed typical of ankylosing spondylitis blood was a TCR beta motif built from about eight highly homologous variants.

CDR1 is SGHAT, CDR2 FQDESV, per germline (reference sequence). The CDR3 runs 14 residues. Trimming shortened V by 5 bases and J by 6 bases, and 11 bases separated the two germline ends. Using quantitative 5'-RACE with molecular barcodes, the authors made TCR beta libraries. TCRdb ran MiXCR on the 5' RACE reads and lists one entry per CDR3 protein. The top ten hold under 55% of the sample, which has fewer than 250,000 distinct CDR3 sequences, approximately 20% seen once. The source of this sequence is a male donor with ankylosing spondylitis. The gene calls are TRBV11-1 and TRBJ1-6, with D unresolved. Sequencing input: blood, either unsorted or a sorted T cell fraction (not recorded which). CDR3 region: CASSVGVGNSPLHF. CDR3 bases: TGTGCCAGCAGCGTTGGGGTTGGTAATTCACCCCTCCACTTT.